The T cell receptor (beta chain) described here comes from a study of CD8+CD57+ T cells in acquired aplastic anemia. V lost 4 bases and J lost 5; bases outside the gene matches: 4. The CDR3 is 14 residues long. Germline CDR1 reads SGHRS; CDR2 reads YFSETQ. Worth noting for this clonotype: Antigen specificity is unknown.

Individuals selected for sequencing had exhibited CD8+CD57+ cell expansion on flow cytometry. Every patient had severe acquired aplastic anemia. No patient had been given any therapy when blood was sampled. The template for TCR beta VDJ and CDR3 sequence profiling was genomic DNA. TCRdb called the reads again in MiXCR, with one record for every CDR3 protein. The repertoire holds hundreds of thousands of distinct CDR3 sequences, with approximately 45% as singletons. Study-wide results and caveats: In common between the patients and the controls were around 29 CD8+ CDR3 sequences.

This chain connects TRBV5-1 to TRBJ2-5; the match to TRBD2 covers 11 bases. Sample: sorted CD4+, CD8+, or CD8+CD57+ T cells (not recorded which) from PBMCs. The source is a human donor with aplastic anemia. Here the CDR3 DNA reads TGCGCCAGCAGCGTTAGCGGGGGGGTGGAGACCCAGTACTTC. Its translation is CASSVSGGVETQYF.